A single sample is the source of the 11 T cell receptor beta chains below, sequenced in a study of response to subunit inactivated influenza vaccine listed by TCRdb under 2018. The method was RT-PCR. The reads were generated on an Illumina HiSeq 2500. TCRdb applied fastp at Q25 and MiXCR to the public reads, then kept only in-frame beta chains. Rows merge per CDR3 protein into single entries with the most common DNA and genes. For this sample there are around 710,000 distinct CDR3 sequences; approximately 15% appear just once. The ten largest clonotypes hold 6.5% to 8.5% of the sample. Sequencing used PBMCs from blood, obtained roughly 2 weeks before vaccination. These receptor sequences come from a man aged 50 or older who received an inactivated influenza vaccine. Donor details come from another sample of the same person, matched by shared clones.

The chain joins TRBV7-2 to TRBJ2-4; TRBD1 aligns across 7 bases. V shed 4 bases, J shed 0 bases, and the junction held 6 bases outside the gene matches. CDR1 is SGHTA, CDR2 FQGNSA, per germline. The CDR3 has 16 amino acids. CDR3 protein: CASSSGQTLAKNIQYF. In nucleotides, the CDR3 is TGTGCCAGCAGCTCGGGACAGACCTTAGCCAAAAACATTCAGTACTTC.

V and J are TRBV27 and TRBJ2-5; D is perhaps TRBD2 (5 bases). Germline CDR1 and CDR2: MNHEY and SMNVEV (reference sequence). The CDR3 runs 14 residues. The V and J ends lost 1 base and 5 bases respectively, with 11 bases between them. CDR3 nucleotide sequence: TGTGCCAGCAGTTTATTTGGAAGGGAGGAGACCCAGTACTTC. Protein sequence: CASSLFGREETQYF.

The CDR3 spells CASSQDLGTLSYNEQFF. In DNA, the CDR3 is TGTGCCAGCAGCCAAGATCTTGGGACTCTCTCCTACAATGAGCAGTTCTTC. The V call is TRBV14, the J call TRBJ2-1, with TRBD2 as a possible D gene (6 bases). CDR1 is SGHDN and CDR2 is FVKESK in the germline V gene. Trimming shortened V by 0 bases and J by 0 bases, and 12 bases separated the two germline ends. The CDR3 runs to 17 residues.

The chain carries TRBV4-3 and TRBJ2-2, with 12 bases identical to TRBD2. The V segment lost 0 bases and the J segment 5 bases; nucleotides outside the gene matches: 4. CDR1 is LGHNA and CDR2 is YSLEER in the germline V gene. This CDR3 spans 17 amino acids. The DNA for the CDR3 is TGCGCCAGCAGCCAAGAGCTAGCGGGAGGGGCGACCGGGGAGCTGTTTTTT. Translating it yields CASSQELAGGATGELFF.

This clonotype was seen a handful of times. A clone one base away is much larger, so this may be a read error. The chain is built from TRBV6-2 or TRBV6-3 and TRBJ2-7; D unresolved. The CDR3 runs to 12 residues. V was cut by 6 bases and J by 1 base, with 7 bases left in between. Germline CDR1 and CDR2: MNHEY and SVGEGT. The CDR3 loop reads CASSHTSYEQYF. The CDR3 DNA sequence: TGTGCCAGCAGCCATACTTCCTACGAGCAGTACTTC.

V gene TRBV29-1 combines with J gene TRBJ2-7; 10 bases align to TRBD2. Germline CDR1 SQVTM, CDR2 ANQGSEA. V was pared by 4 bases and J by 3 bases, with 3 bases of the junction left unmatched. The CDR3 extends over 13 amino acids. CDR3 DNA: TGCAGCGTTGCTAGCGGGAGACTCTACGAGCAGTACTTC. It encodes CSVASGRLYEQYF.

The rearrangement links TRBV20-1 to TRBJ2-1; 13 nucleotides agree with TRBD2. Trimming cost V 0 bases and J 5 bases; bases outside gene matches: 16. The CDR3 consists of 20 residues. Per germline, CDR1 DFQATT and CDR2 SNEGSKA (reference sequence). The CDR3 DNA follows: TGCAGTGCTAGAGATGAAGTGACTAGCGGGGGGACGTCAATCAACAATGAGCAGTTCTTC. Amino acid sequence: CSARDEVTSGGTSINNEQFF.

The table lists this clonotype with a few counts. The chain couples TRBV7-2 to TRBJ2-1; the D gene could be TRBD1 or TRBD2 (5 bases each). The CDR3 spans 15 residues. V lost 4 bases to trimming and J lost 2 bases, with 12 bases between them. Germline values: CDR1 SGHTA, CDR2 FQGNSA. CDR3 bases: TGTGCCAGCAGCTCCGGACCGGGGCCCTACAATGAGCAGTTCTTC. This gives the protein CASSSGPGPYNEQFF.

This clonotype was seen more than once but under ten times. The chain carries TRBV6-6 and TRBJ1-6, with D perhaps matching TRBD1 (5 bases). The length of the CDR3 is 12 residues. Trimming pared 4 bases from V and 10 bases from J, leaving 8 bases between. Germline CDR1 MNHNY, CDR2 SVGAGI (reference sequence). DNA for the CDR3: TGTGCCAGCAGTTCGGACAAATCACCCCTCCACTTT. It yields the protein CASSSDKSPLHF.

V and J are TRBV29-1 and TRBJ2-1, with 8 bases that match TRBD2. Germline V gene data show CDR1 as SQVTM and CDR2 as ANQGSEA. After removal of 5 bases from V and 4 bases from J, the junction contained 7 bases not matched to a gene. The CDR3 totals 14 residues. CDR3 sequence: CSVSRTSRYNEQFF. The CDR3 DNA reads as TGCAGCGTTTCCCGGACTAGCAGATACAATGAGCAGTTCTTC.

This clonotype showed up just a few times. The chain employs TRBV20-1 and TRBJ2-2, with unresolved D. Germline CDR1 and CDR2: DFQATT and SNEGSKA (reference sequence). There are 12 residues in the CDR3. The V and J ends lost 6 bases and 4 bases respectively, with 9 bases between them. DNA of the CDR3: TGCAGTGCGCCCCCACCCACCGGGGAGCTGTTTTTT. Translation gives CSAPPPTGELFF.